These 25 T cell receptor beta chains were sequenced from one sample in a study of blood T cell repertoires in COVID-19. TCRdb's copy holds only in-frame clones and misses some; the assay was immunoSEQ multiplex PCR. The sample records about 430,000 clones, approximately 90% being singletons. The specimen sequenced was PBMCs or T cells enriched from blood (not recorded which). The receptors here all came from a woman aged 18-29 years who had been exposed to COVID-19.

CDR3: CASSPTGALIGSPLHF. CDR3 in DNA: TGTGCCAGCAGCCCGACAGGGGCCTTAATAGGTTCACCCCTCCACTTT. The chain recombines TRBV5-5 with TRBJ1-6, with 8 positions matching TRBD1. The germline gives CDR1 SGHKS, CDR2 YYEKEE (reference sequence). The CDR3 spans 16 residues. V dropped 4 bases and J dropped 9; count of bases not matched to a gene: 12.

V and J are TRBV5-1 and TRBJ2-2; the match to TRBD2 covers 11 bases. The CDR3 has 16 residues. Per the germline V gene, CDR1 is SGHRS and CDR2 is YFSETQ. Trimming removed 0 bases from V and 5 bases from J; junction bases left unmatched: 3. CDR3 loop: CASSLALAGVTGELFF. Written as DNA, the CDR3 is TGCGCCAGCAGCTTGGCACTAGCGGGAGTGACCGGGGAGCTGTTTTTT.

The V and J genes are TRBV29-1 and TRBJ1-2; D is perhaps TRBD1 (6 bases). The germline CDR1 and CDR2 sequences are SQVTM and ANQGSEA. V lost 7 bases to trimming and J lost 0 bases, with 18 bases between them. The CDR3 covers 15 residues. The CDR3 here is CSGGPGLSSNYGYTF. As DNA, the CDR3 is TGCAGCGGGGGGCCGGGACTTAGTTCTAACTATGGCTACACCTTC.

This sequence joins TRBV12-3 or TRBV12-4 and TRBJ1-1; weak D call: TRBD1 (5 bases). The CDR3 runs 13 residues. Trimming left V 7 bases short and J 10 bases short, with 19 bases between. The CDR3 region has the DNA TGTGCCAGCACCTTCGGCGGGGCGAAAGGAGCTTTCTTT. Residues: CASTFGGAKGAFF.

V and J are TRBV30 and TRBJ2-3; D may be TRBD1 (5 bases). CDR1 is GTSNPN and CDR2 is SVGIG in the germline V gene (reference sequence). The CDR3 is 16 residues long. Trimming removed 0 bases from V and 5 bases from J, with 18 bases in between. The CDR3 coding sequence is TGTGCCTGGAGTGTAGGGCATATCAAACAGGAAGATACGCAGTATTTT. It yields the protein CAWSVGHIKQEDTQYF.

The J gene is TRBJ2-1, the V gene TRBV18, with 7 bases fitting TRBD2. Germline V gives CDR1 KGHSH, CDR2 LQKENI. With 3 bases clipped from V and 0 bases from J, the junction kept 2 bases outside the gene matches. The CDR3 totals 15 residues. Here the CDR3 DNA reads TGTGCCAGCTCACCGGGGGGGAACTCCTACAATGAGCAGTTCTTC. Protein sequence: CASSPGGNSYNEQFF. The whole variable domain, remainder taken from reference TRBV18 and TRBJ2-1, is NAGVMQNPRHLVRRRGQEARLRCSPMKGHSHVYWYRQLPEEGLKFMVYLQKENIIDESGMPKERFSAEFPKEGPSILRIQQVVRGDSAAYFCASSPGGNSYNEQFFGPGTRLTVL.

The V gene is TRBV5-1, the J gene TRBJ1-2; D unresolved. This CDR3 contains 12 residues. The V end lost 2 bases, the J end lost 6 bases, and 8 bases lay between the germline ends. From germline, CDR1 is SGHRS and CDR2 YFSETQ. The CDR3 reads CASSLRGDGYTF. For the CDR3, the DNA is TGCGCCAGCAGCTTACGGGGAGATGGCTACACCTTC.

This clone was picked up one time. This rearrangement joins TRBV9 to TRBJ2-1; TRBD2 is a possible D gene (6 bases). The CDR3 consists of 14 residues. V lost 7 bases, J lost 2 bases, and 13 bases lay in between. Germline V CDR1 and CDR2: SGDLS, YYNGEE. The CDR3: CASVPGLTYNEQFF. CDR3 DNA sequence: TGTGCCAGCGTCCCGGGACTTACCTACAATGAGCAGTTCTTC.

The CDR3, as DNA: TGTGCCAGCTCTCCAGGGAGACAGGGGCCTGGCTACACCTTC. Translation gives CASSPGRQGPGYTF. This chain links TRBV18 with TRBJ1-2, with 8 bases aligning to TRBD1. Per the germline V gene, CDR1 is KGHSH and CDR2 is LQKENI. Trimming cost V 6 bases and J 7 bases; bases outside gene matches: 10. This CDR3 has 14 residues.

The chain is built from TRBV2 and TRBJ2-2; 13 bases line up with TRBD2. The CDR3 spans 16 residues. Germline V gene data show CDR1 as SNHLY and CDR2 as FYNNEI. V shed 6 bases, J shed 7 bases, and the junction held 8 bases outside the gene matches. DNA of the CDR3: TGTGCCAGCAGCCGGACTAGCGGGAGATTGGGCGGGGAGCTGTTTTTT. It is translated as CASSRTSGRLGGELFF.

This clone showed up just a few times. This CDR3 is CASSHSLGREKGTEAFF. In DNA form, the CDR3 reads TGTGCCAGCAGCCATTCTTTGGGCAGGGAAAAGGGCACTGAAGCTTTCTTT. This chain uses TRBV14 with TRBJ1-1, with D perhaps TRBD1 (5 bases). Germline V gives CDR1 SGHDN, CDR2 FVKESK. The CDR3 runs 17 residues. Trimming shortened V by 3 bases and J by 4 bases, and 21 bases separated the two germline ends.

The CDR3 DNA reads TGTGCCAGCAGACCGGCGGTGACTAACTATGGCTACACCTTC. Translated: CASRPAVTNYGYTF. The chain joins TRBV28 to TRBJ1-2; D uncertain. This CDR3 has 14 amino acids. The germline CDR1 and CDR2 sequences are MDHEN and SYDVKM. Trimming cost V 6 bases and J 0 bases, with 11 bases left between them.

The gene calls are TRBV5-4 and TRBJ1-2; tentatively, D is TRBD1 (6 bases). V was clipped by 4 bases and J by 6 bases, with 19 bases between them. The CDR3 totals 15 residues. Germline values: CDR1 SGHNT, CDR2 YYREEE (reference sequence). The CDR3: CASSKNSGHQDGYTF. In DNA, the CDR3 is TGTGCCAGCAGCAAAAATTCGGGACACCAGGATGGCTACACCTTC.

The CDR3 DNA reads TGCGCCAGCAGTGGGGGGACACGGCGTAACTATGGCTACACCTTC. Translated, it gives CASSGGTRRNYGYTF. The chain uses TRBV10-2 and TRBJ1-2, with TRBD1 as a possible D gene (6 bases). Germline values: CDR1 WSHSY, CDR2 SAAADI. Trimming removed 4 bases at V and 1 base at J, with 13 bases between. This CDR3 is 15 amino acids long.

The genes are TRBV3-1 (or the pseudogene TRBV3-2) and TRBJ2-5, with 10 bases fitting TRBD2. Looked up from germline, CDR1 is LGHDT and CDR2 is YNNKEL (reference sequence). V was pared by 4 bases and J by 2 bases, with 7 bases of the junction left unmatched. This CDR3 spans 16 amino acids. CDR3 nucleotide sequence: TGTGCCAGCAGCCTGCGGGAACTAGCGGGGCAAGAGACCCAGTACTTC. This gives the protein CASSLRELAGQETQYF.

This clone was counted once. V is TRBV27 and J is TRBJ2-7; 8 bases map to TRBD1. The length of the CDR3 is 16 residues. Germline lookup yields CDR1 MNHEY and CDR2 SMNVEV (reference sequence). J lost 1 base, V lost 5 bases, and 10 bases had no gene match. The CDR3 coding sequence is TGTGCCAGCAGTCTCACTGGCGGGACAGGATCCTACGAGCAGTACTTC. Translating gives CASSLTGGTGSYEQYF.

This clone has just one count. Here the CDR3 reads CATSKRGPSSGNTIYF. CDR3 DNA: TGTGCCACCAGCAAGCGGGGACCCTCCTCTGGAAACACCATATATTTT. The chain links TRBV15 to TRBJ1-3, with a possible D match to TRBD1 (5 bases). Germline CDR1 reads LNHNV; CDR2 reads YYDKDF (reference sequence). V was cut by 4 bases and J by 0 bases, with 13 bases left in between. The CDR3 consists of 16 residues.

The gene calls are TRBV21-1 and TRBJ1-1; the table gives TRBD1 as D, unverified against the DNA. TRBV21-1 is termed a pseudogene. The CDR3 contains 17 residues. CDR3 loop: CASSKGKNGTTNTEAFF. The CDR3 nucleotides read TGTGCCAGCAGCAAAGGTAAGAATGGGACAACGAACACTGAAGCTTTCTTT.

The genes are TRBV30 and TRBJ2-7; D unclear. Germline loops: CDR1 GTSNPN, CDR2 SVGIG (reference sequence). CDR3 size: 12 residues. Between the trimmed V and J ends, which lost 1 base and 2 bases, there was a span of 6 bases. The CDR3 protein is CAWSARAYEQYF. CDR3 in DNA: TGTGCCTGGAGTGCACGGGCCTACGAGCAGTACTTC.

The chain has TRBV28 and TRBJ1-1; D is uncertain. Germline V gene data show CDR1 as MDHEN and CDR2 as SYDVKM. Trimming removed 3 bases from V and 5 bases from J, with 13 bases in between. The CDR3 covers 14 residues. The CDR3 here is CASSFPLSGTEAFF. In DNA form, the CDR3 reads TGTGCCAGCAGTTTTCCTCTGTCCGGTACTGAAGCTTTCTTT.

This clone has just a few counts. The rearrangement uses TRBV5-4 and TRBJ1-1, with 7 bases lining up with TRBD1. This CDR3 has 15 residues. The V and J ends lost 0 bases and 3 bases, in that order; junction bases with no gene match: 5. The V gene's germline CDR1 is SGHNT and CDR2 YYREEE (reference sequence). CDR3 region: CASSLGDREDTEAFF. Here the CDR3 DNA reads TGTGCCAGCAGCTTGGGCGACAGGGAGGACACTGAAGCTTTCTTT.

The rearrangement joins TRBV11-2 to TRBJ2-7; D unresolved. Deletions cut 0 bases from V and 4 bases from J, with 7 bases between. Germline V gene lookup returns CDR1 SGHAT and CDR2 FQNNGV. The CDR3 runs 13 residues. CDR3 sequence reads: CASSLDRSYEQYF. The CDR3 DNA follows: TGTGCCAGCAGCTTAGATCGTTCGTACGAGCAGTACTTC.

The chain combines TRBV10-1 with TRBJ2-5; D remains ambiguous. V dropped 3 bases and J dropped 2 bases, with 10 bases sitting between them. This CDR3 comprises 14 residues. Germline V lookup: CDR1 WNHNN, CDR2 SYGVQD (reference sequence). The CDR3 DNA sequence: TGCGCCAGCAGTGATTCTGGGCTTCAAGAGACCCAGTACTTC. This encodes CASSDSGLQETQYF.

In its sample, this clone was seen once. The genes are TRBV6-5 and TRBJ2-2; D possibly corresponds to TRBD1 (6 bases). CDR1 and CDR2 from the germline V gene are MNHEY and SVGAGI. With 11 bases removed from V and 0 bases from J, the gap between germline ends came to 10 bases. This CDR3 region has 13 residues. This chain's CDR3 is CAAGTPNTGELFF. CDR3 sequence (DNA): TGTGCCGCCGGGACACCGAACACCGGGGAGCTGTTTTTT.

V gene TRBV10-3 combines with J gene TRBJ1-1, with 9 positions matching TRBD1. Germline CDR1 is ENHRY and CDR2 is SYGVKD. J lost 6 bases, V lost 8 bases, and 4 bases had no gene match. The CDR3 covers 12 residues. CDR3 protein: CAIVGQGPEAFF. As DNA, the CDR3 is TGTGCCATCGTGGGACAGGGCCCTGAAGCTTTCTTT.